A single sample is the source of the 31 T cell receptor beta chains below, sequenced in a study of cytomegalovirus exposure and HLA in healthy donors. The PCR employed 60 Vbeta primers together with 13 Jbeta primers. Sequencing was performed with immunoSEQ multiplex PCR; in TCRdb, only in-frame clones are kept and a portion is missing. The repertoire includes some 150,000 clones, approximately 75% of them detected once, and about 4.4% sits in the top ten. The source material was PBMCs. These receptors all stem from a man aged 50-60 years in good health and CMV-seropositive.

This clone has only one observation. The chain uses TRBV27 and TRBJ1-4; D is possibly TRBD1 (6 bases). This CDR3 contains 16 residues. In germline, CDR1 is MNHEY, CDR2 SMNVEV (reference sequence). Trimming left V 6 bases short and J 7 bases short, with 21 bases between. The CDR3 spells CASSRRQAMYGEKLFF. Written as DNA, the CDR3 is TGTGCCAGCAGCAGACGACAGGCTATGTATGGTGAAAAACTGTTTTTT.

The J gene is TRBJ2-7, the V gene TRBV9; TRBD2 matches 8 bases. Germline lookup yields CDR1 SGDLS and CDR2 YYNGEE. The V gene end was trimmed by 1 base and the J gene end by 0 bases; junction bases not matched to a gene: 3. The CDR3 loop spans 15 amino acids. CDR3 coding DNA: TGTGCCAGCAGCGTAACGGGAGGGTCCTCCTACGAGCAGTACTTC. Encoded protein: CASSVTGGSSYEQYF.

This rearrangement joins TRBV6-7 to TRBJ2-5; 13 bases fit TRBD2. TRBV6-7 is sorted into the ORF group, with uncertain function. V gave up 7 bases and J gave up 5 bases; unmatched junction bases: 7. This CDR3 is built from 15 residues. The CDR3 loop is CASTTSGGAGETQYF. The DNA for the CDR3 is TGTGCCAGCACCACTAGCGGGGGGGCCGGGGAGACCCAGTACTTC.

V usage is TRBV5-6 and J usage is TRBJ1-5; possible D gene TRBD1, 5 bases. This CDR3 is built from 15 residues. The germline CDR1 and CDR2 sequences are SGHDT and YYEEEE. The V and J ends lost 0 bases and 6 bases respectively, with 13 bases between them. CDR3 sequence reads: CASSLGWRDGQPQHF. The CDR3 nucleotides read TGTGCCAGCAGCTTGGGCTGGCGGGACGGTCAGCCCCAGCATTTT. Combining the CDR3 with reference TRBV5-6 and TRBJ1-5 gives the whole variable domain DAGVTQSPTHLIKTRGQQVTLRCSPKSGHDTVSWYQQALGQGPQFIFQYYEEEERQRGNFPDRFSGHQFPNYSSELNVNALLLGDSALYLCASSLGWRDGQPQHFGDGTRLSIL.

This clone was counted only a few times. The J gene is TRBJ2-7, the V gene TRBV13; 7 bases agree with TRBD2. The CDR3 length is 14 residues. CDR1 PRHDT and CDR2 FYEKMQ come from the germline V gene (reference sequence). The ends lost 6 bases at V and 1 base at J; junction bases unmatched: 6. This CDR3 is CASSPIGGSYEQYF. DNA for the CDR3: TGTGCCAGCAGTCCTATCGGGGGGTCCTACGAGCAGTACTTC.

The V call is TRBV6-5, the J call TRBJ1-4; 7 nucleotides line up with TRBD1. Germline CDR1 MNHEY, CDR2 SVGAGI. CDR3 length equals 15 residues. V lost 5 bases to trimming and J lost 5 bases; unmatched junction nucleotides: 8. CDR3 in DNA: TGTGCCAGCAGTACCTCGGACAGGACAAATGAAAAACTGTTTTTT. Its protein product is CASSTSDRTNEKLFF.

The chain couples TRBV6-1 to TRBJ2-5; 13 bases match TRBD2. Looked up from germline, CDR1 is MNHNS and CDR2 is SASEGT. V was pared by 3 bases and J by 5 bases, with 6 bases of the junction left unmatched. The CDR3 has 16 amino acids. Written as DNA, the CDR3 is TGTGCCAGCAGTGATTACGGGACTAGCGGGACGGAGACCCAGTACTTC. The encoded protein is CASSDYGTSGTETQYF.

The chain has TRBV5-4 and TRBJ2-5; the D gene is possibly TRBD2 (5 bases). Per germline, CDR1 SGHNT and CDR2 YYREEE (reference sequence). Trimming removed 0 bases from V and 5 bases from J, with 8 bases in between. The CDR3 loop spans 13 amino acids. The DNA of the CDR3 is TGTGCCAGCAGCTTGGATAGCGCGGAGACCCAGTACTTC. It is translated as CASSLDSAETQYF.

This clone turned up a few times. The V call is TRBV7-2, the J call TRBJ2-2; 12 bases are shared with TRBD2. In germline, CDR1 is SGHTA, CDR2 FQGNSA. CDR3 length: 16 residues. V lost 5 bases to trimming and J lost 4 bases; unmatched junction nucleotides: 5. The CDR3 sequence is CASSPGLAGSTGELFF. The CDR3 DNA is TGTGCCAGCAGCCCGGGACTAGCGGGTAGCACCGGGGAGCTGTTTTTT.

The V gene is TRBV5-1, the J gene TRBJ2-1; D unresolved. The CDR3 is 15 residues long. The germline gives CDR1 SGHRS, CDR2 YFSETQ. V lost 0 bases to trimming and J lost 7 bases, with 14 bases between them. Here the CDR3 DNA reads TGCGCCAGCAGCTTGGGAACTCCTTATCTTAATGAGCAGTTCTTC. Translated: CASSLGTPYLNEQFF. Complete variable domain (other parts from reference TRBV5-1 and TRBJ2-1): KAGVTQTPRYLIKTRGQQVTLSCSPISGHRSVSWYQQTPGQGLQFLFEYFSETQRNKGNFPGRFSGRQFSNSRSEMNVSTLELGDSALYLCASSLGTPYLNEQFFGPGTRLTVL.

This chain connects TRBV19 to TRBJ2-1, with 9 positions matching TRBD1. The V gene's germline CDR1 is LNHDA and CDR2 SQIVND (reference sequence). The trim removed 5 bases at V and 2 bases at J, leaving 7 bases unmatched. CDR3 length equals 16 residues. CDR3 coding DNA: TGTGCCAGTAGTTCCACAGGGGGCTCCCCCTACAATGAGCAGTTCTTC. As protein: CASSSTGGSPYNEQFF.

CDR3 residues: CASSLRLRDSQYQPQHF. In DNA form, the CDR3 reads TGTGCCAGCAGCTTACGCCTCCGGGACAGCCAGTATCAGCCCCAGCATTTT. The chain joins TRBV7-8 to TRBJ1-5, with 7 positions matching TRBD1. Germline CDR1 SGHVS, CDR2 FQNEAQ. The CDR3 length is 17 residues. Trimming cost V 2 bases and J 5 bases; bases outside gene matches: 12.

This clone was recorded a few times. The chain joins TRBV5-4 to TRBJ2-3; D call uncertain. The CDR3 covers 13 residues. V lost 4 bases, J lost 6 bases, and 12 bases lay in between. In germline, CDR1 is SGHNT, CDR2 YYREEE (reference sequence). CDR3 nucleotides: TGTGCCAGCAGCGTCCGCCTGGAGGATACGCAGTATTTT. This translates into CASSVRLEDTQYF.

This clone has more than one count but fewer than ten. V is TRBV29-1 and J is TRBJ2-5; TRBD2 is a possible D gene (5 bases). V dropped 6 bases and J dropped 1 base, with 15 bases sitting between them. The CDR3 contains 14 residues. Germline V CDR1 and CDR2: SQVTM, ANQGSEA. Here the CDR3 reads CSVRPGMSQETQYF. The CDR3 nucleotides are TGCAGCGTCCGACCGGGGATGAGCCAAGAGACCCAGTACTTC. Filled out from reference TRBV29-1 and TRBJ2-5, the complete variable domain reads SAVISQKPSRDICQRGTSLTIQCQVDSQVTMMFWYRQQPGQSLTLIATANQGSEATYESGFVIDKFPISRPNLTFSTLTVSNMSPEDSSIYLCSVRPGMSQETQYFGPGTRLLVL.

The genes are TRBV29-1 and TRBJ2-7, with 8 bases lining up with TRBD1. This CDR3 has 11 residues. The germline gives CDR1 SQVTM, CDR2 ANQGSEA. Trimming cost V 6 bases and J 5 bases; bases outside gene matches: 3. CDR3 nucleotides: TGCAGCGTAGGGACAGGCGACGAGCAGTACTTC. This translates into CSVGTGDEQYF.

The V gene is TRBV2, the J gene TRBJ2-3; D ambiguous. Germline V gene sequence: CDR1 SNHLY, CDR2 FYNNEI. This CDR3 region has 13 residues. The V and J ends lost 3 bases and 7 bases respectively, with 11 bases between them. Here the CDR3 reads CASSDRSTYTQYF. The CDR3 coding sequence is TGTGCCAGCAGTGATCGGAGCACCTATACGCAGTATTTT.

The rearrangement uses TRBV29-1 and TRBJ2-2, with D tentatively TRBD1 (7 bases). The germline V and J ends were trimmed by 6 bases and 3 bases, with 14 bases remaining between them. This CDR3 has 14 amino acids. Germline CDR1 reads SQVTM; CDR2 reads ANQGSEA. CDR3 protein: CSVAAGQYTGELFF. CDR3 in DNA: TGCAGCGTGGCCGCGGGACAGTACACCGGGGAGCTGTTTTTT.

As DNA, the CDR3 is TGTGCCAGCAGTTACTCGTCCAGGGTCAATCAGCCCCAGCATTTT. Its protein product is CASSYSSRVNQPQHF. V and J are TRBV6-6 and TRBJ1-5; D is perhaps TRBD1 (5 bases). This CDR3 has 15 residues. Trimming left V 0 bases short and J 3 bases short, with 9 bases between. Looked up from germline, CDR1 is MNHNY and CDR2 is SVGAGI (reference sequence).

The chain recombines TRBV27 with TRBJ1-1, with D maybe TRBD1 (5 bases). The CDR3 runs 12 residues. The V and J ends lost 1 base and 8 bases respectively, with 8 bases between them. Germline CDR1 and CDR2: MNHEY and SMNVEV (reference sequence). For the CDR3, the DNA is TGTGCCAGCAGTTTATGGGGGGGAGAAGCTTTCTTT. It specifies CASSLWGGEAFF.

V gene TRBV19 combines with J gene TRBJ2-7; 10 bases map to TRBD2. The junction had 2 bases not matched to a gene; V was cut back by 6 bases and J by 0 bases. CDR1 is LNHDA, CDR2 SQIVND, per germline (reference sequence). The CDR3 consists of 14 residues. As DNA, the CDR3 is TGTGCCAGTAGACTAGCGGGAAGCTCCTACGAGCAGTACTTC. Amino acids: CASRLAGSSYEQYF. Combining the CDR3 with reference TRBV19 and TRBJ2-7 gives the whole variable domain DGGITQSPKYLFRKEGQNVTLSCEQNLNHDAMYWYRQDPGQGLRLIYYSQIVNDFQKGDIAEGYSVSREKKESFPLTVTSAQKNPTAFYLCASRLAGSSYEQYFGPGTRLTVT.

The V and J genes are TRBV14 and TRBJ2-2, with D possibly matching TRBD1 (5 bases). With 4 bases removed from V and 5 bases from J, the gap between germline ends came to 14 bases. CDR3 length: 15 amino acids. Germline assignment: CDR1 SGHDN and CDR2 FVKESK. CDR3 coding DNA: TGTGCCAGCAGCCCTATTGACAGAGAAACCGGGGAGCTGTTTTTT. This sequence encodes CASSPIDRETGELFF.

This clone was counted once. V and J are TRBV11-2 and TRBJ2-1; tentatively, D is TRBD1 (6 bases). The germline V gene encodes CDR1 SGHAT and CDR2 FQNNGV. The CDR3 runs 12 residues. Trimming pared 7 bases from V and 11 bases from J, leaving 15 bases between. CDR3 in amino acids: CASTLQGPKQFF. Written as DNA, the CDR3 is TGTGCCAGCACGTTACAGGGACCGAAGCAGTTCTTC.

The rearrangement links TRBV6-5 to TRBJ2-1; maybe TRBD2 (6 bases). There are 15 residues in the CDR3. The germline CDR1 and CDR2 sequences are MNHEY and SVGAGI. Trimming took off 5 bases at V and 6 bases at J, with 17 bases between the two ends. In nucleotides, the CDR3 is TGTGCCAGCAGTCGCGGGGTGTCCCGTATCAATGAGCAGTTCTTC. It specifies CASSRGVSRINEQFF.

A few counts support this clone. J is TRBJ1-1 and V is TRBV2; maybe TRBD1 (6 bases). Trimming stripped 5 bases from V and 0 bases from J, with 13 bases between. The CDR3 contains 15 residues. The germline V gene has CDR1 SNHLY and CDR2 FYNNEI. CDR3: CASSNGGAMNTEAFF. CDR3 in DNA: TGTGCCAGCAGTAATGGGGGGGCGATGAACACTGAAGCTTTCTTT.

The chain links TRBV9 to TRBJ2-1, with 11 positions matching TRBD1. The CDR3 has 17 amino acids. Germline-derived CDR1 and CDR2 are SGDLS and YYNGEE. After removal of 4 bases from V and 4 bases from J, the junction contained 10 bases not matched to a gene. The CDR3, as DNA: TGTGCCAGCAGCCCTCGGACAGGGGGCTTAATTTACAATGAGCAGTTCTTC. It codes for CASSPRTGGLIYNEQFF.

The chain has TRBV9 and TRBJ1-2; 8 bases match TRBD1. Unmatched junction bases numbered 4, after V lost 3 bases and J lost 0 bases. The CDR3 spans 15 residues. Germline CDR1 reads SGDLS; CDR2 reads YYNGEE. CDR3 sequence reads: CASSGDRSSNYGYTF. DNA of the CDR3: TGTGCCAGCAGCGGGGACAGGTCCTCTAACTATGGCTACACCTTC. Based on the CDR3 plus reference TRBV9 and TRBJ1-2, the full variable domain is DSGVTQTPKHLITATGQRVTLRCSPRSGDLSVYWYQQSLDQGLQFLIQYYNGEERAKGNILERFSAQQFPDLHSELNLSSLELGDSALYFCASSGDRSSNYGYTFGSGTRLTVV.

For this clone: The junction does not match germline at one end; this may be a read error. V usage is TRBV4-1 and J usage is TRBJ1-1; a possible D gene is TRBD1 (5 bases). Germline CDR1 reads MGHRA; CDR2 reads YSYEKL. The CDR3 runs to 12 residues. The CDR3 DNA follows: TGCGCCAGCAGCGGGGGACCGGGGGAGCGCTACTTT. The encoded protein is CASSGGPGERYF.

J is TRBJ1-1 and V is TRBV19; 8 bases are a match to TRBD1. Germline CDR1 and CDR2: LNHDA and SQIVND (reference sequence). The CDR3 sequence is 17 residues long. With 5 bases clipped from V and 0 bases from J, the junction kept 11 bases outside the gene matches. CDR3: CASSSLWTGTMNTEAFF. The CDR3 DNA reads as TGTGCCAGTAGTTCTCTTTGGACAGGGACTATGAACACTGAAGCTTTCTTT.

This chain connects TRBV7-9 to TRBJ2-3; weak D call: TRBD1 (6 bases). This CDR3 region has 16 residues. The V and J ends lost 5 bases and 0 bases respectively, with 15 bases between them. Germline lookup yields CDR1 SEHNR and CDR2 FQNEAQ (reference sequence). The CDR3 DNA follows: TGTGCCAGCAGCCCCCGGGACACCCTGAGCACAGATACGCAGTATTTT. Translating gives CASSPRDTLSTDTQYF.

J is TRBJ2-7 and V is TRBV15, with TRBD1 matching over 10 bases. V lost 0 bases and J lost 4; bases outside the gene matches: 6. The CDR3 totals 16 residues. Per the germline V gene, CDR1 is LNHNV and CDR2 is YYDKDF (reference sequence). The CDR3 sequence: CATSREPPGQGYEQYF. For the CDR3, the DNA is TGTGCCACCAGCAGAGAGCCCCCGGGACAGGGGTACGAGCAGTACTTC.

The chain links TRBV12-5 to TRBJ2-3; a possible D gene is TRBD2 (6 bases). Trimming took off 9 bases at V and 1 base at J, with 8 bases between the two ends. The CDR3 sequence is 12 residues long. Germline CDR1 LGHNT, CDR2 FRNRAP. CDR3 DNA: TGTGCTAGCGGGGGACGCACAGATACGCAGTATTTT. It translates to CASGGRTDTQYF. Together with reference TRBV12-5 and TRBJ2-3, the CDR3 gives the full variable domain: DARVTQTPRHKVTEMGQEVTMRCQPILGHNTVFWYRQTMMQGLELLAYFRNRAPLDDSGMPKDRFSAEMPDATLATLKIQPSEPRDSAVYFCASGGRTDTQYFGPGTRLTVL.